This T cell receptor beta chain was obtained from a study of breast tumors, draining lymph nodes, adjacent tissues. The study's findings and limits: Tumor repertoires ranked between lymph nodes and nontumor tissue in diversity, with V and J gene preferences.

The CDR3 sequence is 16 residues long. J was trimmed by 6 bases and V by 0 bases; bases with no gene match: 8. Germline CDR1 is DFQATT and CDR2 is SNEGSKA (reference sequence). From the multiplex PCR reads, TCRdb called clonotypes with MiXCR, one entry per CDR3 protein. The table has 150,000 to 200,000 distinct CDR3 sequences, approximately 33% seen once. Samples came from axillary lymph nodes draining the breast cancer. This clonotype was counted at least ten times. No antigen is known for it. J is TRBJ2-1 and V is TRBV20-1, with 10 nucleotides matching TRBD2. This receptor was obtained from a female donor with breast cancer. Some clones in this sample may be carry-over from other donors' samples. Sequenced sample: axillary lymph node tissue. CDR3 amino acids: CSARDVSGRYGNEQFF. The CDR3 DNA reads TGCAGTGCTAGAGATGTTAGCGGGAGGTACGGCAATGAGCAGTTCTTC.